A selection of T cell receptor beta chains follows, all from one sample in a study of cytomegalovirus exposure and HLA in healthy donors. Sequencing used immunoSEQ multiplex PCR; TCRdb keeps in-frame clones, though not all of them. The sample records roughly 56,000 clones, 75% to 85% being singletons. Material for sequencing was PBMCs. All receptors come from a man in his fifties in good health and CMV-seropositive. The CDR3 runs from the conserved cysteine through the conserved F or W. Each record gives: V gene, D gene, J gene, clone size, CDR3 DNA, CDR3 protein. A D gene is named only where the DNA matches it firmly. For some rows the clone size is stated as once, few or many, or as a class when expanded; others skip it.

>TRBV4-1|-|TRBJ2-7|-
TGCGCCAGCAGCCAAGTCGGGGATTCGCTCGAGCAGTACTTC
CASSQVGDSLEQYF
>TRBV9|-|TRBJ2-5|-
TGTGCCAGCAGCGTATACGGGACTTTGGGAGAGACCCAGTACTTC
CASSVYGTLGETQYF
>TRBV5-5|-|TRBJ1-1|-
TGTGCCAGCAGCCGCGGGGTAGGGGCGGGAGCTTTCTTT
CASSRGVGAGAFF
>TRBV5-4|TRBD1|TRBJ1-2|-
TGTGCCAGCAGCTCAACGACAGGGGACGGCTACACCTTC
CASSSTTGDGYTF
>TRBV2|-|TRBJ2-1|-
TGTGCCAGGGGCCAGGGCTACAATGAGCAGTTCTTC
CARGQGYNEQFF
>TRBV7-3|TRBD2|TRBJ2-1|-
TGTGCCAGCAGTTCAAGACTAGCGTCCTACAATGAGCAGTTCTTC
CASSSRLASYNEQFF
>TRBV7-6|TRBD1|TRBJ2-6|-
TGTGCCAGCAGCCCGTCCGCTACAGGGGCTGGGGCCAACGTCCTGACTTTC
CASSPSATGAGANVLTF
>TRBV19|TRBD2|TRBJ2-3|few
TGTGCCAGTAGTATTAGCGGGGGGGCAGATACGCAGTATTTT
CASSISGGADTQYF
>TRBV27|-|TRBJ1-6|-
TGTGCCAGCGGTCTCTCCGGCGGCCTCCCCCTCCACTTT
CASGLSGGLPLHF
>TRBV4-3|TRBD1|TRBJ1-6|-
TGCGCCAGCAGCCAGAACGGACAGGGGAGTTCACCCCTCCACTTT
CASSQNGQGSSPLHF
>TRBV5-1|-|TRBJ2-5|-
TGCGCCAGCAGCTTTCAGCGGGACCAAGAGACCCAGTACTTC
CASSFQRDQETQYF
>TRBV6-1|TRBD1|TRBJ1-1|few
TGTGCCAGCACTCCAGGGGGTAGGAACACTGAAGCTTTCTTT
CASTPGGRNTEAFF
>TRBV13|-|TRBJ1-1|-
TGTGCCAGCAGCTTAGCCTCCGGGGAGAACACTGAAGCTTTCTTT
CASSLASGENTEAFF
>TRBV10-1|TRBD2|TRBJ2-7|-
TGCGCCAGCAGTGATACCCGAAGCGGGAGGGCCCACGAGCAGTACTTC
CASSDTRSGRAHEQYF
>TRBV28|TRBD2|TRBJ2-1|-
TGTGCCGGGACTAGCGGGAGTGTGGGTGGAAATGAGCAGTTCTTC
CAGTSGSVGGNEQFF
>TRBV5-1|TRBD1|TRBJ1-4|-
TGCGCCAGCAGCCCCGGACAGGGGAGTGAAAAACTGTTTTTT
CASSPGQGSEKLFF
>TRBV6-5|-|TRBJ2-7|few
TGTGCCAGCTCAGGCAGTAGTCTCCTCTACGAGCAGTACTTC
CASSGSSLLYEQYF
>TRBV18|TRBD1|TRBJ2-5|-
TGTGCCAGCTCACCAGGGAAGGGGGCGAGAGGGGAGACCCAGTACTTC
CASSPGKGARGETQYF
>TRBV9|-|TRBJ2-7|few
TGTGCCAGCAGCTCCCAGGGGCCCCGCTCCTCCGAGCAGTACTTC
CASSSQGPRSSEQYF
>TRBV9|-|TRBJ2-7|-
TGTGCCAGCAGCTCCCAGGGGCCCAGCTACTCCGAGCAGTACTTT
CASSSQGPSYSEQYF
>TRBV7-9|-|TRBJ1-5|-
TGTCCCAGCAGCCAGGGCAACCAGCCCCAGCATTTT
CPSSQGNQPQHF
>TRBV19|TRBD1|TRBJ2-1|-
TGTGCCAGTAGTTCCCAAAGTCGGGGACAGGGGGCCTATCATGAGCAGTTCTTC
CASSSQSRGQGAYHEQFF
>TRBV30|-|TRBJ1-1|few
TGTGCCTGGAGTGTAACTCTCGGATCCGGCCACGGGGAAGATTTCTTT
CAWSVTLGSGHGEDFF
>TRBV14|-|TRBJ2-4|-
TGTGCCAGCAGTCTCGGACATCCAAACATTCAGTACTTC
CASSLGHPNIQYF
>TRBV5-5|-|TRBJ1-2|-
TGTGCCAGCACCGACCATTTGGGGGCCTCAGCTAACTATGGCTACACCTTC
CASTDHLGASANYGYTF
>TRBV9|-|TRBJ2-1|-
TGTGCCAGCAGCTCCCAGGTACCCAGCTCCTACGAGCAGTTCTTC
CASSSQVPSSYEQFF
>TRBV6-1|TRBD2|TRBJ2-2|-
TGTGCCAGCGGGAGGGAGGGCACCGGGGAGCTGTTTTTT
CASGREGTGELFF
>TRBV10-3|TRBD1|TRBJ2-7|-
TGTGCCATCACTAGGGGGCTAGTGAACTCCTACGAGCAGTACTTC
CAITRGLVNSYEQYF
>TRBV9|TRBD1|TRBJ2-1|-
TGTGCCAGCAGCGTGGACAGGGCCTCCTACAATGAGCAGTTCTTC
CASSVDRASYNEQFF
>TRBV16|-|TRBJ2-6|-
TGTGCCAGCAGCCAATACTCTGAGAACTCTGGGGCCAACGTCCTGACTTTC
CASSQYSENSGANVLTF
>TRBV7-2|-|TRBJ1-4|-
TGTGCCAGCAGCGTAGCGCCCGCAAGGGGCAGTAATGAAAAACTGTTTTTT
CASSVAPARGSNEKLFF
>TRBV18|TRBD1|TRBJ2-5|-
TGTGCCAGCTCACCCGGGACAGGGAGGGAGACCCAGTACTTC
CASSPGTGRETQYF
>TRBV25-1|-|TRBJ1-3|-
TGTGCCAGCAGTGCCCCGGGGGGGCCCGGAAACACCATATATTTT
CASSAPGGPGNTIYF
>TRBV5-1|-|TRBJ1-2|-
TGCGCCAGCAGAGTGGGGCAGGGATATGGCTACACCTTC
CASRVGQGYGYTF
>TRBV2|-|TRBJ2-7|-
TGTGCCAGCAGTAGAGACAGCTACGAGCAGTACTTC
CASSRDSYEQYF